Each of the 29 T cell receptor beta chains below was sequenced from the same sample in a study of beta chain features in type 1 diabetes. Findings of the study overall: All four CD4+ subsets from Type 1 diabetes patients carried moderately but significantly shorter TCRB CDR3s.

No antigen has been assigned to these receptors. Expressed TCRB transcripts were sequenced after all isolated RNA was converted to cDNA. Method: immunoSEQ multiplex PCR; TCRdb's copy keeps in-frame clones and lacks some. The table shows about 400,000 clones, with over 9.5% occurring only once. The sequencing input was naive CD4+ T cells from blood. These receptors came from a woman aged 18-29 years with type 1 diabetes.

V is TRBV14 and J is TRBJ2-7; 7 bases are a match to TRBD2. There are 15 residues in the CDR3. From germline, CDR1 is SGHDN and CDR2 FVKESK. The V and J ends lost 4 bases and 2 bases, in that order; junction bases with no gene match: 8. The CDR3 DNA sequence: TGTGCCAGCAGCCCCCGGGGGGACGTCCCCTACGAGCAGTACTTC. Its translation: CASSPRGDVPYEQYF.

This clone has more than one count but fewer than ten. The rearrangement joins TRBV2 to TRBJ2-3, with TRBD1 identical over 9 bases. This CDR3 has 14 amino acids. Germline assignment: CDR1 SNHLY and CDR2 FYNNEI. V lost 7 bases and J lost 3; bases outside the gene matches: 5. The CDR3 DNA is TGTGCCAGCAATCCGGGACAGGGTACAGATACGCAGTATTTT. Protein product: CASNPGQGTDTQYF. Filled out from reference TRBV2 and TRBJ2-3, the complete variable domain reads EPEVTQTPSHQVTQMGQEVILRCVPISNHLYFYWYRQILGQKVEFLVSFYNNEISEKSEIFDDQFSVERPDGSNFTLKIRSTKLEDSAMYFCASNPGQGTDTQYFGPGTRLTVL.

The gene calls are TRBV9 and TRBJ2-7; D might be TRBD2 (5 bases). There are 15 residues in the CDR3. Germline assignment: CDR1 SGDLS and CDR2 YYNGEE. Trimming removed 4 bases at V and 2 bases at J, with 16 bases between. CDR3 sequence (DNA): TGTGCCAGCAGCCTAGGAACGGGAATGCCCTACGAGCAGTACTTC. It specifies CASSLGTGMPYEQYF.

This clone has just a few counts. Other DNA sequences in the sample encode the same CDR3. J is TRBJ2-7 and V is TRBV28, with 7 bases aligning to TRBD1. The CDR3 is made up of 12 amino acids. Trimming at V came to 5 bases and at J to 3 bases, leaving 1 base not matched to a gene. Looked up from germline, CDR1 is MDHEN and CDR2 is SYDVKM. This CDR3 reads CASSRQGYEQYF. The CDR3 region has the DNA TGTGCCAGCAGTCGACAGGGCTACGAGCAGTACTTC.

The chain recombines TRBV6-5 with TRBJ2-3; TRBD1 agrees at 10 bases. In germline, CDR1 is MNHEY, CDR2 SVGAGI. This CDR3 contains 15 residues. The V and J ends lost 6 bases and 3 bases, in that order; junction bases with no gene match: 6. The CDR3 DNA sequence: TGTGCCAGCAGCCCCTGGGACAGGGGAACAGATACGCAGTATTTT. Its protein is CASSPWDRGTDTQYF.

This clone was counted only a few times. V usage is TRBV5-1 and J usage is TRBJ2-7; D gene ambiguous. Germline CDR1 is SGHRS and CDR2 is YFSETQ. This CDR3 spans 14 amino acids. The ends were cut back, 1 base at V and 0 bases at J, with 8 bases in the middle. The CDR3 coding sequence is TGCGCCAGCAGCTTGTCCAGAAGCTCCTACGAGCAGTACTTC. Translated: CASSLSRSSYEQYF.

In its sample, this clone was seen a few times. The chain is built from TRBV10-3 and TRBJ2-5; weak D call: TRBD1 (5 bases). V was shortened by 6 bases and J by 5 bases, with 10 bases between the two germline ends. This CDR3 region has 12 residues. Germline V gene sequence: CDR1 ENHRY, CDR2 SYGVKD. CDR3: CAIRGQRETQYF. The DNA of the CDR3 is TGTGCCATCAGAGGACAACGCGAGACCCAGTACTTC.

This clone has just a few counts. This rearrangement joins TRBV7-3 to TRBJ2-7; D not certain. There are 12 residues in the CDR3. Per the germline V gene, CDR1 is SGHTA and CDR2 is FQGTGA. V lost 4 bases to trimming and J lost 4 bases, with 8 bases between them. Here the CDR3 DNA reads TGTGCCAGCAGCTCTCGAGGTTACGAGCAGTACTTC. As protein: CASSSRGYEQYF. The full variable domain, rest sourced from reference TRBV7-3 and TRBJ2-7, is GAGVSQTPSNKVTEKGKYVELRCDPISGHTALYWYRQSLGQGPEFLIYFQGTGAADDSGLPNDRFFAVRPEGSVSTLKIQRTERGDSAVYLCASSSRGYEQYFGPGTRLTVT.

The gene calls are TRBV14 and TRBJ1-2; TRBD1 agrees at 8 bases. Germline V lookup: CDR1 SGHDN, CDR2 FVKESK. With V trimmed by 7 bases and J by 5 bases, 6 bases remained unmatched. The CDR3 is 13 residues long. The CDR3 DNA follows: TGTGCCAGCAACCGACAGGGGAGATATGGCTACACCTTC. It codes for CASNRQGRYGYTF.

The chain recombines TRBV7-2 with TRBJ1-5, with 7 positions matching TRBD1. Germline CDR1 and CDR2: SGHTA and FQGNSA. The length of the CDR3 is 14 residues. The junction had 3 bases not matched to a gene; V was cut back by 1 base and J by 6 bases. This CDR3 reads CASSLGGQAQPQHF. The CDR3 bases are TGTGCCAGCAGCTTAGGCGGACAGGCTCAGCCCCAGCATTTT. Combining the CDR3 with reference TRBV7-2 and TRBJ1-5 gives the whole variable domain GAGVSQSPSNKVTEKGKDVELRCDPISGHTALYWYRQSLGQGLEFLIYFQGNSAPDKSGLPSDRFSAERTGGSVSTLTIQRTQQEDSAVYLCASSLGGQAQPQHFGDGTRLSIL.

There are a few counts of this clone. This same CDR3 is encoded by further DNA sequences in the sample. V and J are TRBV14 and TRBJ2-3; maybe TRBD2 (5 bases). The CDR3 runs 14 residues. V was shortened by 4 bases and J by 3 bases, with 11 bases between the two germline ends. In germline, CDR1 is SGHDN, CDR2 FVKESK. CDR3 in amino acids: CASSPRTGTDTQYF. Written as DNA, the CDR3 is TGTGCCAGCAGCCCCCGGACTGGAACAGATACGCAGTATTTT. Full variable domain (outside the CDR3, taken from reference TRBV14 and TRBJ2-3): EAGVTQFPSHSVIEKGQTVTLRCDPISGHDNLYWYRRVMGKEIKFLLHFVKESKQDESGMPNNRFLAERTGGTYSTLKVQPAELEDSGVYFCASSPRTGTDTQYFGPGTRLTVL.

This clone was detected a few times. This chain connects TRBV29-1 to TRBJ2-2; possibly TRBD1 for D (5 bases). This CDR3 region has 14 residues. The V gene lost 6 bases and the J gene lost 5 bases, with 16 bases spanning the gap. Germline V gene lookup returns CDR1 SQVTM and CDR2 ANQGSEA. CDR3 residues: CSVGDWGGTGELFF. As DNA, the CDR3 is TGCAGCGTAGGAGACTGGGGCGGTACCGGGGAGCTGTTTTTT.

This clone has just a few counts. V gene TRBV4-3 combines with J gene TRBJ2-3, with D tentatively TRBD1 (7 bases). Between the trimmed V and J ends, which lost 0 bases and 3 bases, there was a span of 13 bases. This CDR3 region has 16 residues. The V gene's germline CDR1 is LGHNA and CDR2 YSLEER. The CDR3 sequence is CASSQELAGGTDTQYF. The DNA for the CDR3 is TGCGCCAGCAGCCAAGAACTGGCAGGGGGGACAGATACGCAGTATTTT.

This clone occurred a few times. The V call is TRBV5-6, the J call TRBJ2-3, with D perhaps TRBD2 (7 bases). CDR1 SGHDT and CDR2 YYEEEE come from the germline V gene. The CDR3 consists of 13 residues. V lost 4 bases to trimming and J lost 4 bases, with 10 bases between them. CDR3 coding DNA: TGTGCCAGCAGCCGGGGGGCCGCAGATACGCAGTATTTT. Encoded protein: CASSRGAADTQYF.

This clone was observed a few times. The chain carries TRBV7-2 and TRBJ2-7; D may be TRBD2 (7 bases). Trimming took 3 bases from V and 2 from J, leaving 17 bases between them. The CDR3 runs to 16 residues. The germline V gene encodes CDR1 SGHTA and CDR2 FQGNSA. The CDR3 DNA reads as TGTGCCAGCAGCTTTGGGGGGGCAGGATTTACCTACGAGCAGTACTTC. This translates into CASSFGGAGFTYEQYF.

This clone was observed a handful of times. The V call is TRBV5-1, the J call TRBJ2-3, with 9 bases matching TRBD2. The germline V gene has CDR1 SGHRS and CDR2 YFSETQ. The CDR3 sequence is 14 residues long. The V segment lost 4 bases and the J segment 3 bases; nucleotides outside the gene matches: 3. CDR3 sequence reads: CASSERGVTDTQYF. CDR3 sequence (DNA): TGCGCCAGCAGCGAGCGGGGGGTTACAGATACGCAGTATTTT.

V gene TRBV4-3 combines with J gene TRBJ2-7; a possible D gene is TRBD2 (5 bases). The V gene lost 2 bases and the J gene lost 0 bases, with 11 bases spanning the gap. The CDR3 is 15 amino acids. Germline CDR1 is LGHNA and CDR2 is YSLEER. The CDR3 DNA is TGCGCCAGCAGCCAAAATCCGGGGAGCTCCTACGAGCAGTACTTC. The encoded protein is CASSQNPGSSYEQYF.

Only a few counts were recorded for this clone. This rearrangement joins TRBV4-2 to TRBJ2-1; D is perhaps TRBD2 (5 bases). The V gene lost 0 bases and the J gene lost 4 bases, with 10 bases spanning the gap. This CDR3 spans 15 amino acids. From germline, CDR1 is LGHNA and CDR2 YNFKEQ. DNA of the CDR3: TGTGCCAGCAGCCAAGATAGGACTGGATACAATGAGCAGTTCTTC. Protein: CASSQDRTGYNEQFF.

This clone has a handful of counts. The rearrangement links TRBV29-1 to TRBJ1-1, with 9 bases identical to TRBD1. This CDR3 comprises 13 residues. Germline V gene lookup returns CDR1 SQVTM and CDR2 ANQGSEA. The J segment lost 2 bases and the V segment lost 7 bases, leaving 5 bases of the junction unmatched. CDR3 in amino acids: CSGTGAFNTEAFF. The CDR3 DNA follows: TGCAGCGGGACAGGGGCTTTTAACACTGAAGCTTTCTTT.

The chain employs TRBV5-1 and TRBJ2-5; D ambiguous. The V end was cut by 2 bases, the J end by 1 base, with 9 bases between. The CDR3 has 14 residues. Germline loops: CDR1 SGHRS, CDR2 YFSETQ. This CDR3 reads CASSFGRSQETQYF. DNA for the CDR3: TGCGCCAGCAGCTTTGGTCGCAGCCAAGAGACCCAGTACTTC.

V and J are TRBV29-1 and TRBJ2-7, with D possibly matching TRBD1 (6 bases). The CDR3 is 14 residues long. Between the trimmed V and J ends, which lost 4 bases and 5 bases, there was a span of 18 bases. The germline CDR1 and CDR2 sequences are SQVTM and ANQGSEA. The CDR3 is CSVAVRGRGHEQYF. The DNA of the CDR3 is TGCAGCGTTGCTGTCAGGGGCAGGGGCCACGAGCAGTACTTC.

The chain uses TRBV9 and TRBJ2-7; 12 bases line up with TRBD2. The CDR3 runs 16 residues. In germline, CDR1 is SGDLS, CDR2 YYNGEE. The ends lost 0 bases at V and 6 bases at J; junction bases unmatched: 7. The CDR3 bases are TGTGCCAGCAGCGTAGCTACTAGCGGGAGGACCAGCGAGCAGTACTTC. This sequence encodes CASSVATSGRTSEQYF. Based on the CDR3 plus reference TRBV9 and TRBJ2-7, the full variable domain is DSGVTQTPKHLITATGQRVTLRCSPRSGDLSVYWYQQSLDQGLQFLIQYYNGEERAKGNILERFSAQQFPDLHSELNLSSLELGDSALYFCASSVATSGRTSEQYFGPGTRLTVT.

This rearrangement joins TRBV7-2 to TRBJ2-1, with TRBD1 identical over 7 bases. The germline gives CDR1 SGHTA, CDR2 FQGNSA. The junction had 10 bases not matched to a gene; V was cut back by 7 bases and J by 4 bases. The CDR3 sequence is 15 residues long. CDR3 loop: CASTIGGSRYNEQFF. The CDR3 DNA is TGTGCCAGCACCATAGGGGGCAGCCGGTACAATGAGCAGTTCTTC. Looking up the rest from reference TRBV7-2 and TRBJ2-1 gives the full variable domain: GAGVSQSPSNKVTEKGKDVELRCDPISGHTALYWYRQSLGQGLEFLIYFQGNSAPDKSGLPSDRFSAERTGGSVSTLTIQRTQQEDSAVYLCASTIGGSRYNEQFFGPGTRLTVL.

This clone was picked up a small number of times. The CDR3 DNA follows: TGTGCCAGCAGCCCGGCCTCGGGCGGGAGTTTCAATGAGCAGTTCTTC. It yields the protein CASSPASGGSFNEQFF. This rearrangement joins TRBV5-4 to TRBJ2-1; 7 nucleotides match TRBD2. Germline V gene sequence: CDR1 SGHNT, CDR2 YYREEE (reference sequence). The CDR3 is made up of 16 amino acids. Unmatched junction bases numbered 13, after V lost 4 bases and J lost 6 bases.

DNA for the CDR3: TGTGCCAGTAGTATTAACTACAGGGCGACCACTGAAGCTTTCTTT. Its protein product is CASSINYRATTEAFF. This chain joins TRBV19 and TRBJ1-1, with a weak D call TRBD1 (6 bases). Trimming removed 3 bases from V and 4 bases from J, with 15 bases in between. Germline V gene lookup returns CDR1 LNHDA and CDR2 SQIVND (reference sequence). This CDR3 has 15 amino acids.

This rearrangement joins TRBV29-1 to TRBJ1-5; D is possibly TRBD1 (5 bases). The germline gives CDR1 SQVTM, CDR2 ANQGSEA. CDR3 length: 14 residues. V gave up 6 bases and J gave up 6 bases, with 18 bases separating them. CDR3 amino acids: CSVADSEYSQPQHF. DNA of the CDR3: TGCAGCGTCGCCGACAGCGAGTACTCTCAGCCCCAGCATTTT.

V usage is TRBV5-1 and J usage is TRBJ2-3; 7 positions agree with TRBD1. The ends lost 4 bases at V and 2 bases at J; junction bases unmatched: 7. This CDR3 is 15 amino acids long. CDR1 is SGHRS, CDR2 YFSETQ, per germline. The CDR3 sequence: CASSPTDRNTDTQYF. The CDR3 region has the DNA TGCGCCAGCAGCCCGACGGACAGGAACACAGATACGCAGTATTTT. The complete variable domain, with remaining parts taken from reference TRBV5-1 and TRBJ2-3, reads KAGVTQTPRYLIKTRGQQVTLSCSPISGHRSVSWYQQTPGQGLQFLFEYFSETQRNKGNFPGRFSGRQFSNSRSEMNVSTLELGDSALYLCASSPTDRNTDTQYFGPGTRLTVL.

This clone was detected a few times. This chain joins TRBV15 and TRBJ1-5; D might be TRBD1 (5 bases). V was trimmed by 0 bases and J by 0 bases, leaving 9 bases between them. This CDR3 is built from 16 residues. Germline V CDR1 and CDR2: LNHNV, YYDKDF (reference sequence). The chain's CDR3 is CATSREGGTSNQPQHF. In DNA, the CDR3 is TGTGCCACCAGCAGAGAGGGGGGGACTAGCAATCAGCCCCAGCATTTT.

The genes are TRBV7-9 and TRBJ1-1, with D hard to call. This CDR3 is built from 13 residues. Trimming cost V 3 bases and J 7 bases, with 12 bases left between them. The germline V gene has CDR1 SEHNR and CDR2 FQNEAQ (reference sequence). CDR3 bases: TGTGCCAGCAGCTTCGGAGGGTACGATGAAGCTTTCTTT. Translated: CASSFGGYDEAFF.